This entry describes one TCR beta chain. Antigen: not known. The data derive from a study of shared clonotypes between healthy human individuals. Study-wide points: Clonotype sharing among donors, it was expected, would be affected by sequencing depth. Several donors held 5% to 5.5% of naive CD4 clonotypes in common. Blood was the sole source, and tissue repertoires probably differ.

TCRdb's copy holds only in-frame clones and misses some; the assay was immunoSEQ multiplex PCR. The sample has hundreds of thousands of clones, more than 70% seen once. Per germline, CDR1 LNHDA and CDR2 SQIVND (reference sequence). This CDR3 contains 13 residues. V gave up 7 bases and J gave up 2 bases, with 10 bases separating them. This sequence originates from a woman aged 25 to 39 in good health. The sample taken for sequencing was memory CD4+ T cells sorted from blood. As to subset: CD45RA-negative fraction. The rearrangement links TRBV19 to TRBJ2-3; D perhaps matches TRBD2 (5 bases). CDR3 nucleotide sequence: TGTGCCAGTACCGAGGGCGTCACAGATACGCAGTATTTT. It yields the protein CASTEGVTDTQYF.